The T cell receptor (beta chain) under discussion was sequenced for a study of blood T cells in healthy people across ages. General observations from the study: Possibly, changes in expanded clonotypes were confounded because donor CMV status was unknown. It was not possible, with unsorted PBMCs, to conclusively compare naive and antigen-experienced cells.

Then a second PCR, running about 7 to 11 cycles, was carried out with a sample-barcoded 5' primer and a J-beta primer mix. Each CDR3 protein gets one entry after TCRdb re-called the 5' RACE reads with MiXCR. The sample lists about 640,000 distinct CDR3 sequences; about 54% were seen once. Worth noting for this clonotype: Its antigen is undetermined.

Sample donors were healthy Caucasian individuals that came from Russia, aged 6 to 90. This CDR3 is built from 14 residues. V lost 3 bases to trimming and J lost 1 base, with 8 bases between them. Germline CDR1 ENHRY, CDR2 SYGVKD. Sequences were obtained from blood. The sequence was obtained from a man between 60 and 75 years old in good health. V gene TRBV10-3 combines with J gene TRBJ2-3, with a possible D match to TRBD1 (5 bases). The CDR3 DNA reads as TGTGCCATCAGTGATCAGGGCGGCACAGATACGCAGTATTTT. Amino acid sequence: CAISDQGGTDTQYF.